Given below is one T cell receptor (beta chain) in context. With 0 bases removed from V and 6 bases from J, the gap between germline ends came to 20 bases. The CDR3 has 17 amino acids. In germline, CDR1 is LGHNA, CDR2 YNFKEQ. The data stem from a study of shared clonotypes between healthy human individuals. Evenly divided among several immunoSEQ plates was the genomic DNA of each subset. Sequenced by immunoSEQ multiplex PCR; TCRdb stores in-frame clones only, minus some. Among 490,000 or so clones listed, 79% were seen once. Sequencing was done on a sample of PBMCs. The receptor was derived from a woman aged 40-49 years in good health. Some clones in this sample may be carry-over from other donors' samples. V is TRBV4-2 and J is TRBJ2-5; no clear D. This chain's CDR3 is CASSQDKRTAERQTQYF. The DNA of the CDR3 is TGTGCCAGCAGCCAAGATAAAAGGACGGCGGAAAGACAGACCCAGTACTTC.